A selection of T cell receptor beta chains follows, all from one sample in a study of blood T cells in healthy people across ages. TCRdb reprocessed the 5' RACE reads with MiXCR, giving one entry per CDR3 protein. The sample lists more than 500,000 distinct CDR3 sequences, about 25% seen once, with 3% to 4% in the top ten. These data also formed part of another study, on T cells of mothers and their children.

Sequenced: blood. The receptors originated from a boy between 2 and 10 years old in good health. Each CDR3 is given without its conserved first and last residue. Size is omitted from some rows. Given values are once, few, many or a class for expanded clones.

>TRBV29-1|-|-
SARTGPSTYEQY
>TRBV25-1|few|TRBJ2-7
ASIAIVRGLYEQY
>TRBV4-3|few|TRBJ2-7
ASSQDIGTGRESYEQY
>TRBV15|-|TRBJ1-2
ATGQATNYGYT
>TRBV9|few|-
ASSVDVSWQGEQF
>TRBV2|-|TRBJ1-4
ASGGQGPGKLF
>TRBV7-2|-|TRBJ2-7
ASSESLPYEQY
>TRBV6-4|few|TRBJ2-1
ASSHRTSGEGGNEQF
>TRBV7-2|-|TRBJ2-3
ASSLAVLDTDTQY
>TRBV5-1|-|TRBJ2-3
ASSLGWGGTDTQY
>TRBV2|-|TRBJ2-7
ASSGIAGLVDEQY
>TRBV11-1|-|TRBJ2-5
ASSQRLLAGDPTHQETQY
>TRBV14|-|TRBJ1-1
ASSQVSLNTEAF
>TRBV20-1|many|TRBJ1-1
SARDLGSRVSTEAF
>TRBV7-9|-|TRBJ2-7
ASSLSLARGSYEQY
>TRBV4-2|-|TRBJ2-5
ASSQDGVEGWETQY
>TRBV5-1|many|TRBJ1-2
ASSLAGTGRGGYT
>TRBV18|-|TRBJ1-1
ASSPGQLDQNTEAF
>TRBV6-1|few|TRBJ2-7
ASNGGGDYEQY
>TRBV2|-|TRBJ2-7
ARGGLYEQY
>TRBV27|-|TRBJ2-3
ASSWRTSGSGDTQY